Sequencing of this TCR beta chain was carried out in a study of blood T cell repertoires in COVID-19. Study background: The samples span acute and convalescent COVID-19 from the United States, Italy and Spain. T cells, B-cell-depleted T cells, or PBMCs supplied cDNA or gDNA.

The CDR3 spans 14 residues. CDR1 and CDR2 (germline): SGHTA, FQGNSA. V was clipped by 5 bases and J by 3 bases; unmatched bases: 4. Source study methods: Amplification with reference gene primers provided the estimates of nucleated cell counts. The protocol was immunoSEQ multiplex PCR, while the TCRdb copy is restricted to in-frame clones and leaves out a portion. That table supplies the V and J calls and clone size; D and trimming were determined from the DNA. The sample records 15,000 to 20,000 clones, more than 75% being singletons. Sequencing input: peripheral blood. The clonotype comes from a human donor in a cohort sampled during active COVID-19. The V gene is TRBV7-2, the J gene TRBJ2-7, with 10 bases that match TRBD1. DNA for the CDR3: TGTGCCAGCAGCCCGGGACAGGGGTACTACGAGCAGTACTTC. This gives the protein CASSPGQGYYEQYF.